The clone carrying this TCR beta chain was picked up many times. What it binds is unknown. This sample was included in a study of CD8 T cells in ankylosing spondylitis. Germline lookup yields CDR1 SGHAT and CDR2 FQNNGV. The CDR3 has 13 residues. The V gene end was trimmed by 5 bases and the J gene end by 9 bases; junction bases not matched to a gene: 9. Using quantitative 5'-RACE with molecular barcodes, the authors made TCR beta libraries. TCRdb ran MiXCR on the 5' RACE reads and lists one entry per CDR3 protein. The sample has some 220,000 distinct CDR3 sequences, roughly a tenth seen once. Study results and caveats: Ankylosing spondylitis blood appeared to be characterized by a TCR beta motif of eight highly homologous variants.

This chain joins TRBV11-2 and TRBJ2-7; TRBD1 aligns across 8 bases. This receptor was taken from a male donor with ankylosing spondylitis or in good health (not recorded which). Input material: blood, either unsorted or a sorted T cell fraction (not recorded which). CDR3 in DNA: TGTGCCAGCAGCACCGGACAGGGAAGGGTGCAGTACTTC. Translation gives CASSTGQGRVQYF.